Below, 3 T cell receptor beta chains from the same sample are listed, as sequenced in a study of blood T cells in healthy people across ages. Primers used in a second PCR of roughly 6 to 11 cycles were a sample-barcoded 5' primer and a J-beta primer mix. MiXCR, applied by TCRdb to the 5' RACE reads, yields one record per CDR3 protein. Among some 1,500,000 distinct CDR3 sequences listed, roughly two fifths were seen once. Sequenced sample: blood. The receptors here all came from a young woman in good health.

The J gene is TRBJ1-2, the V gene TRBV20-1, with D uncertain. CDR1 is DFQATT and CDR2 is SNEGSKA in the germline V gene (reference sequence). V lost 5 bases and J 4 bases, leaving 8 bases between the germline ends. CDR3 length: 11 amino acids. CDR3 sequence: CSASALYGYTF. In DNA form, the CDR3 reads TGCAGTGCTTCTGCCCTCTATGGCTACACCTTC.

V and J are TRBV4-1 and TRBJ2-1; no firm D call. The germline V and J ends were trimmed by 2 bases and 13 bases, with 15 bases remaining between them. The germline CDR1 and CDR2 sequences are MGHRA and YSYEKL. The CDR3 contains 13 residues. CDR3 coding DNA: TGCGCCAGCAGCCAACGACCCCAAGAGACCCAGTTCTTC. This codes for CASSQRPQETQFF.

This rearrangement joins TRBV28 to TRBJ2-3, with TRBD2 matching over 7 bases. Germline V CDR1 and CDR2: MDHEN, SYDVKM. The CDR3 extends over 13 amino acids. V was clipped by 10 bases and J by 3 bases; unmatched bases: 7. Here the CDR3 DNA reads TGTGCCACCGCGGGAGTATCGACAGATACGCAGTATTTT. Translating it yields CATAGVSTDTQYF.